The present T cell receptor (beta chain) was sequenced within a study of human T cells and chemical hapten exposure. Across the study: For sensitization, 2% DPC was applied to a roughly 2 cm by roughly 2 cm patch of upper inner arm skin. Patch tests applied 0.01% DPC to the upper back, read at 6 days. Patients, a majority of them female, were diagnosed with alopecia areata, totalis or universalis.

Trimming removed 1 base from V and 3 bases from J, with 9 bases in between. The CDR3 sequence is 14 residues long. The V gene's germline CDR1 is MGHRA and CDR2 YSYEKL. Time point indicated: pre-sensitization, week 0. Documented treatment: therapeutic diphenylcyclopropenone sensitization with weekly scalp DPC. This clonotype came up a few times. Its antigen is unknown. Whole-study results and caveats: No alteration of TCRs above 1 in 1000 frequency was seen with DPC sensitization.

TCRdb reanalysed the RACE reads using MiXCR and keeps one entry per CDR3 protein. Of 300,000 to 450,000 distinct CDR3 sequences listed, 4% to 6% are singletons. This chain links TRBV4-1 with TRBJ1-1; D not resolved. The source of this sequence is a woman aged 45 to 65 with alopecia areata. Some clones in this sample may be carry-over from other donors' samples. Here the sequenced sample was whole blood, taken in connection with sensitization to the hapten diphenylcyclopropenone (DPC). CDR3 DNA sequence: TGCGCCAGCAGCCAAGGAGGCGCCTACACTGAAGCTTTCTTT. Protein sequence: CASSQGGAYTEAFF.